These 18 T cell receptor beta chains share one sample of origin, sequenced in a study of blood T cell repertoires in COVID-19. The method was immunoSEQ multiplex PCR; TCRdb's version includes in-frame clones alone and lacks a portion of them. The sample shows about 77,000 clones, about 92% of them seen only once. Sequencing was carried out using peripheral blood. These receptors were taken from an elderly woman with active or convalescent COVID-19.

The chain combines TRBV6-6 with TRBJ1-2; D might be TRBD1 (5 bases). From germline, CDR1 is MNHNY and CDR2 SVGAGI (reference sequence). With 6 bases removed from V and 1 base from J, the gap between germline ends came to 12 bases. The CDR3 has 14 amino acids. The CDR3 is CASSPAGRNYGYTF. The DNA of the CDR3 is TGTGCCAGCAGCCCGGCAGGGCGTAACTATGGCTACACCTTC.

The chain joins TRBV7-9 to TRBJ2-7; TRBD2 matches at 8 bases. Germline CDR1 and CDR2: SEHNR and FQNEAQ (reference sequence). V dropped 3 bases and J dropped 5; count of bases not matched to a gene: 0. This CDR3 contains 12 residues. The CDR3 here is CASSLGLDEQYF. Here the CDR3 DNA reads TGTGCCAGCAGCTTGGGACTAGACGAGCAGTACTTC. Full variable domain (remainder filled in from reference TRBV7-9 and TRBJ2-7): DTGVSQNPRHKITKRGQNVTFRCDPISEHNRLYWYRQTLGQGPEFLTYFQNEAQLEKSRLLSDRFSAERPKGSFSTLEIQRTEQGDSAMYLCASSLGLDEQYFGPGTRLTVT.

The rearrangement uses TRBV6-1 and TRBJ1-5; 8 bases line up with TRBD1. The CDR3 is 18 residues long. CDR1 is MNHNS and CDR2 is SASEGT in the germline V gene. V trimming: 2 bases; J trimming: 5 bases; junction bases outside the gene matches: 14. CDR3 DNA sequence: TGTGCCAGCAGTGAATTGGGGGCGGGGACAGGAGGGTATCAGCCCCAGCATTTT. Translated: CASSELGAGTGGYQPQHF.

This rearrangement joins TRBV12-3 or TRBV12-4 to TRBJ1-2, with D tentatively TRBD1 (5 bases). V was cut by 6 bases and J by 3 bases, with 11 bases left in between. The CDR3 extends over 13 amino acids. CDR3: CASRSDTDYGYTF. CDR3 DNA sequence: TGTGCCAGCAGATCGGACACGGACTATGGCTACACCTTC.

The chain employs TRBV7-8 and TRBJ2-2; D unclear. V was shortened by 5 bases and J by 0 bases, with 10 bases between the two germline ends. This CDR3 is built from 15 residues. Germline lookup yields CDR1 SGHVS and CDR2 FQNEAQ. The CDR3 nucleotides are TGTGCCAGCAGCCCAACAGATGCGAACACCGGGGAGCTGTTTTTT. This translates into CASSPTDANTGELFF.

This chain links TRBV27 with TRBJ2-7; possible D gene TRBD2, 6 bases. V was shortened by 3 bases and J by 6 bases, with 9 bases between the two germline ends. The CDR3 contains 12 residues. The V gene's germline CDR1 is MNHEY and CDR2 SMNVEV (reference sequence). Here the CDR3 reads CASSFGGGEQYF. The CDR3 coding sequence is TGTGCCAGCAGTTTCGGGGGAGGCGAGCAGTACTTC.

V gene TRBV28 combines with J gene TRBJ1-2; D may be TRBD1 (6 bases). Trimming left V 3 bases short and J 5 bases short, with 10 bases between. Germline values: CDR1 MDHEN, CDR2 SYDVKM. This CDR3 comprises 13 residues. Here the CDR3 reads CASSLRTDYGYTF. The CDR3 DNA follows: TGTGCCAGCAGTTTGCGGACAGATTATGGCTACACCTTC.

V and J are TRBV5-1 and TRBJ1-5; maybe TRBD1 (6 bases). Trimming pared 0 bases from V and 7 bases from J, leaving 11 bases between. CDR1 and CDR2 (germline): SGHRS, YFSETQ. The CDR3 loop spans 14 amino acids. The CDR3 sequence is CASSLDGGSQPQHF. DNA of the CDR3: TGCGCCAGCAGCTTGGATGGGGGCTCGCAGCCCCAGCATTTT.

The chain joins TRBV12-3 or TRBV12-4 to TRBJ2-1; D is unresolved. CDR3 length: 10 residues. Trimming removed 6 bases from V and 8 bases from J, with 5 bases in between. The CDR3 loop reads CASSIHEQFF. The CDR3 DNA follows: TGTGCCAGCAGCATCCATGAGCAGTTCTTC.

The rearrangement joins TRBV4-1 to TRBJ1-3; 8 bases fit TRBD1. CDR1 and CDR2 (germline): MGHRA, YSYEKL. The V segment lost 1 base and the J segment 2 bases; nucleotides outside the gene matches: 4. The CDR3 consists of 16 residues. CDR3 residues: CASSQGTGGTGNTIYF. DNA for the CDR3: TGCGCCAGCAGCCAAGGTACAGGGGGAACTGGAAACACCATATATTTT.

The chain recombines TRBV10-1 with TRBJ1-3; tentative D call: TRBD1 (6 bases). Germline values: CDR1 WNHNN, CDR2 SYGVQD (reference sequence). Trimming shortened V by 3 bases and J by 0 bases, and 12 bases separated the two germline ends. The CDR3 is 16 amino acids. CDR3 amino acids: CASSERGLVSGNTIYF. CDR3 bases: TGCGCCAGCAGTGAAAGGGGGTTAGTCTCTGGAAACACCATATATTTT.

V usage is TRBV5-6 and J usage is TRBJ1-1; no clear D. The CDR3 has 11 residues. Germline CDR1 SGHDT, CDR2 YYEEEE. V was clipped by 4 bases and J by 1 base, with 2 bases between them. The CDR3 coding sequence is TGTGCCAGCAGCCAGAACACTGAAGCTTTCTTT. Encoded protein: CASSQNTEAFF.

This chain joins TRBV18 and TRBJ2-3, with 8 bases lining up with TRBD2. The germline CDR1 and CDR2 sequences are KGHSH and LQKENI. This CDR3 spans 16 amino acids. Losses at the gene ends were 2 bases for V and 5 bases for J; bases not matched to a gene: 9. The CDR3 coding sequence is TGTGCCAGCTCACCATCCGGGGGGGCCGAGGGAGATACGCAGTATTTT. Its translation: CASSPSGGAEGDTQYF. Drawing the rest from reference TRBV18 and TRBJ2-3, the complete variable domain is NAGVMQNPRHLVRRRGQEARLRCSPMKGHSHVYWYRQLPEEGLKFMVYLQKENIIDESGMPKERFSAEFPKEGPSILRIQQVVRGDSAAYFCASSPSGGAEGDTQYFGPGTRLTVL.

This chain links TRBV7-9 with TRBJ2-7; 8 bases agree with TRBD1. Germline V gene sequence: CDR1 SEHNR, CDR2 FQNEAQ (reference sequence). The V and J ends lost 5 bases and 0 bases, in that order; junction bases with no gene match: 6. There are 15 residues in the CDR3. The CDR3 loop reads CASSQDRVSSYEQYF. The CDR3 nucleotides are TGTGCCAGCAGCCAGGACAGGGTCAGCTCCTACGAGCAGTACTTC.

V is TRBV5-6 and J is TRBJ1-2; TRBD1 agrees at 8 bases. Germline loops: CDR1 SGHDT, CDR2 YYEEEE. With 2 bases clipped from V and 5 bases from J, the junction kept 8 bases outside the gene matches. CDR3 length equals 15 residues. The CDR3 coding sequence is TGTGCCAGCAGCTTATCACAGGGGGGCAGGTATGGCTACACCTTC. This translates into CASSLSQGGRYGYTF.

The V and J genes are TRBV29-1 and TRBJ2-1; 10 nucleotides align to TRBD2. The CDR3 loop spans 15 amino acids. After removal of 7 bases from V and 5 bases from J, the junction contained 11 bases not matched to a gene. From germline, CDR1 is SQVTM and CDR2 ANQGSEA. The CDR3 DNA is TGCAGCGCTCCCAAGCGGGGGGGCCCTAACAATGAGCAGTTCTTC. This translates into CSAPKRGGPNNEQFF.

The CDR3 spells CAWSLGQGNQPQHF. The CDR3 DNA reads TGTGCCTGGAGTCTGGGACAGGGGAATCAGCCCCAGCATTTT. This chain connects TRBV30 to TRBJ1-5; 10 nucleotides match TRBD1. The CDR3 totals 14 residues. The germline V gene has CDR1 GTSNPN and CDR2 SVGIG (reference sequence). V gave up 2 bases and J gave up 4 bases; unmatched junction bases: 2.

Written as DNA, the CDR3 is TGTGCCAGCAGTTTCAGTCTGAACTATGGCTACACCTTC. Residues: CASSFSLNYGYTF. The V gene is TRBV12-3 or TRBV12-4, the J gene TRBJ1-2; D is unclear. The CDR3 has 13 amino acids. The V and J ends lost 3 bases and 2 bases respectively, with 7 bases between them.